The 9 T cell receptor beta chains below were found in one sample sequenced in a study of T cell changes during pregnancy in multiple sclerosis. The protocol was immunoSEQ multiplex PCR, while the TCRdb copy is restricted to in-frame clones and leaves out a portion. The sample contains just over 35,000 clones, 90% to 95% of which appear only once. This specimen was CD4+ T cells from peripheral blood mononuclear cells, taken in the first trimester of pregnancy. The origin of the receptors is a female donor with multiple sclerosis, enrolled in a pregnancy study.

The genes are TRBV27 and TRBJ1-5; D gene unclear. Germline V gives CDR1 MNHEY, CDR2 SMNVEV (reference sequence). CDR3 size: 14 residues. The V end lost 5 bases, the J end lost 1 base, and 9 bases lay between the germline ends. The CDR3 DNA is TGTGCCAGCAGTCCGAGGAGCAGCAATCAGCCCCAGCATTTT. The encoded protein is CASSPRSSNQPQHF.

The rearrangement links TRBV25-1 to TRBJ2-1; 10 bases are a match to TRBD1. This CDR3 has 15 residues. The germline CDR1 and CDR2 sequences are MGHDK and SYGVNS. V lost 6 bases to trimming and J lost 5 bases; unmatched junction nucleotides: 7. Here the CDR3 DNA reads TGTGCCAGCAGCGGGGGGGGACAGGGGAACAATGAGCAGTTCTTC. It translates to CASSGGGQGNNEQFF.

A single count supports this clone. The rearrangement links TRBV5-1 to TRBJ2-3, with D possibly being TRBD2 (5 bases). Germline V lookup: CDR1 SGHRS, CDR2 YFSETQ. CDR3 size: 14 residues. Trimming removed 0 bases at V and 1 base at J, with 6 bases between. CDR3: CASSLAGGTDTQYF. In DNA form, the CDR3 reads TGCGCCAGCAGCTTGGCCGGGGGCACAGATACGCAGTATTTT.

CDR3 residues: CASSLDGNSGNTIYF. The CDR3 DNA reads as TGCGCCAGCAGCTTGGACGGGAACTCTGGAAACACCATATATTTT. The gene calls are TRBV5-1 and TRBJ1-3; D ambiguous. Trimming took 0 bases from V and 0 from J, leaving 7 bases between them. The V gene's germline CDR1 is SGHRS and CDR2 YFSETQ. This CDR3 has 15 residues. Variable domain in full (rest from reference TRBV5-1 and TRBJ1-3): KAGVTQTPRYLIKTRGQQVTLSCSPISGHRSVSWYQQTPGQGLQFLFEYFSETQRNKGNFPGRFSGRQFSNSRSEMNVSTLELGDSALYLCASSLDGNSGNTIYFGEGSWLTVV.

J is TRBJ1-3 and V is TRBV27, with 7 positions matching TRBD1. CDR1 is MNHEY, CDR2 SMNVEV, per germline (reference sequence). The CDR3 consists of 15 residues. V shed 2 bases and J 2 bases; nucleotides not matched to a gene: 3. CDR3 protein: CASSLAGGTGNTIYF. The DNA for the CDR3 is TGTGCCAGCAGTTTAGCAGGGGGAACTGGAAACACCATATATTTT.

The rearrangement joins TRBV7-3 to TRBJ2-1; D not resolved. V shed 5 bases and J shed 3 bases, with 8 bases lying between them. The CDR3 spans 13 residues. Germline assignment: CDR1 SGHTA and CDR2 FQGTGA. CDR3 bases: TGTGCCAGCAGCCCTATAGACTACAATGAGCAGTTCTTC. This encodes CASSPIDYNEQFF.

The chain has TRBV28 and TRBJ2-2; the D gene is possibly TRBD2 (6 bases). Germline V gene sequence: CDR1 MDHEN, CDR2 SYDVKM. The CDR3 runs to 15 residues. V dropped 3 bases and J dropped 2 bases, with 10 bases sitting between them. In DNA form, the CDR3 reads TGTGCCAGCAGTTTGGGGACTTTCAACACCGGGGAGCTGTTTTTT. It is translated as CASSLGTFNTGELFF.

In its sample, this clone was seen once. The chain combines TRBV4-3 with TRBJ1-3; no definite D call. The V gene's germline CDR1 is LGHNA and CDR2 YSLEER. With 0 bases removed from V and 0 bases from J, the gap between germline ends came to 9 bases. The length of the CDR3 is 16 residues. Here the CDR3 DNA reads TGCGCCAGCAGCCAAGATGTCTACAGCTCTGGAAACACCATATATTTT. This translates into CASSQDVYSSGNTIYF.

This chain uses TRBV6-1 with TRBJ1-2; D uncertain. With 6 bases removed from V and 3 bases from J, the gap between germline ends came to 5 bases. The germline V gene has CDR1 MNHNS and CDR2 SASEGT. The CDR3 totals 11 residues. The CDR3 sequence: CASSFHYGYTF. As DNA, the CDR3 is TGTGCCAGCAGCTTCCACTATGGCTACACCTTC.